One TCR beta chain is described in this entry. Its antigen is as yet unknown. V lost 1 base and J 7 bases, leaving 11 bases between the germline ends. This CDR3 has 14 amino acids. Per germline, CDR1 SGHAT and CDR2 FQNNGV. These data originate in a study of cytomegalovirus exposure and HLA in healthy donors. Amplification used 60 Vbeta primers and 13 Jbeta primers. The table came from immunoSEQ multiplex PCR; TCRdb's copy has only in-frame clones and leaves some out. This table holds approximately 180,000 clones, around 70% found once. Study-wide findings and caveats: The authors excluded some V segments, including TRBV6-2 and TRBV6-3, as indistinguishable. An analysis that came later showed most CMV-associated TCR beta chains appearing HLA-restricted.

Sequenced input: PBMCs. The receptor was derived from a male donor in good health and CMV-seronegative. The chain employs TRBV11-2 and TRBJ1-5, with a possible D match to TRBD1 (5 bases). This chain's CDR3 is CASSLGPGVQPQHF. As DNA, the CDR3 is TGTGCCAGCAGCTTAGGGCCGGGGGTCCAGCCCCAGCATTTT.